The source of this T cell receptor beta chain is a study of shared clonotypes between healthy human individuals. Assay used: immunoSEQ multiplex PCR; TCRdb lists only in-frame clones, some missing. The sample includes roughly 2,300,000 clones, around 90% of them seen just once. The V gene lost 0 bases and the J gene lost 5 bases, with 11 bases spanning the gap. The CDR3 runs to 15 residues. Looked up from germline, CDR1 is SGDLS and CDR2 is YYNGEE. The chain recombines TRBV9 with TRBJ2-2; no reliable D call. The source material was naive CD4+ T cells from PBMCs. As for subset: CD45RA+ positively selected. The receptor comes from a man aged 18 to 30 in good health. Some clones in this sample may be carry-over from other donors' samples. CDR3 residues: CASSVEPLQTGELFF. Here the CDR3 DNA reads TGTGCCAGCAGCGTAGAGCCACTCCAGACCGGGGAGCTGTTTTTT.